This entry concerns a single T cell receptor (beta chain). Under the authors' procedure: Scientists estimated how many nucleated cells there were by amplifying reference gene primers. Produced via immunoSEQ multiplex PCR; TCRdb's table is partial and in-frame only. V, J and clone size are those of that table, while D and trimming were read from the DNA. This table holds 110,000 to 150,000 clones, more than 65% found once. Germline loops: CDR1 LGHNA, CDR2 YNFKEQ. The CDR3 is 14 amino acids. Trimming cost V 0 bases and J 7 bases, with 12 bases left between them. This record comes from a study of blood T cell repertoires in COVID-19. Study-level information: Spain, Italy and the United States supplied samples that represented acute and convalescent COVID-19. T cells, B-cell-depleted T cells, or PBMCs supplied cDNA or gDNA.

The sequence was collected from a human donor in a cohort sampled during active COVID-19. Specimen: peripheral blood. This chain uses TRBV4-2 with TRBJ1-2; a weak D match, TRBD1 (6 bases). The CDR3 DNA reads as TGTGCCAGCAGCCAAGATAGGGGAGGGGGTGGCTACACCTTC. It translates to CASSQDRGGGGYTF.